This T cell receptor beta chain came from a study of T cells in women clearing cervical HPV infection. Study overall: Controls were women whose single incident HPV16 infection cleared within 12 months without precancer or cancer. Broader study findings: It is unknown whether associations predate infection; no effector/memory or HPV-specific sorting.

The germline CDR1 and CDR2 sequences are KGHSH and LQKENI. The ends were cut back, 1 base at V and 5 bases at J, with 11 bases in the middle. This CDR3 comprises 14 residues. immunoSEQ multiplex PCR used an average of roughly 1,300 ng genomic DNA. This table comes from immunoSEQ multiplex PCR, and its TCRdb copy is limited to in-frame clones, with some not included. This listing includes under 40,000 clones. Its frequency marks this clone as medium-sized (0.01 to 0.1%). Its antigen remains unknown. The CDR3 extends 3 residues past the end of the read, so its final part is completed from the germline J gene.

Input material: blood buffy coat. This sequence joins TRBV18 and TRBJ2-5; TRBD2 might be the D (6 bases). The receptor comes from a woman between 18 and 70 years old with a cervical HPV16 infection that either progressed to CIN3+ or cleared (not recorded which). CDR3 DNA, as far as it was read: TGTGCCAGCTCACCACGGAGGGCCGGTGAGACC. It codes for CASSPRRAGET. The CDR3, in full, reads CASSPRRAGETQYF. Complete variable domain (other parts from reference TRBV18 and TRBJ2-5): NAGVMQNPRHLVRRRGQEARLRCSPMKGHSHVYWYRQLPEEGLKFMVYLQKENIIDESGMPKERFSAEFPKEGPSILRIQQVVRGDSAAYFCASSPRRAGETQYFGPGTRLLVL.